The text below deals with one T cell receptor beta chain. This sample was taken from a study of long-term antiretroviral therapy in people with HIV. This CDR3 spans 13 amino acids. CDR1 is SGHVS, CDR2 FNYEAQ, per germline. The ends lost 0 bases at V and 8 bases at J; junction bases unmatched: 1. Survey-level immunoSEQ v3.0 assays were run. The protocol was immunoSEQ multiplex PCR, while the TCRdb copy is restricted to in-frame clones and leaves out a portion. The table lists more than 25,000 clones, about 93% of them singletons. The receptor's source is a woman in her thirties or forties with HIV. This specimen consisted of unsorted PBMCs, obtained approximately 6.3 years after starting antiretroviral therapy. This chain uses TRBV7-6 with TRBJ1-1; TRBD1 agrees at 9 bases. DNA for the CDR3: TGTGCCAGCAGCTTAGCGGGGACAGGGGAAGCTTTCTTT. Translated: CASSLAGTGEAFF. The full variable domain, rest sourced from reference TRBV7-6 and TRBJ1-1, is GAGVSQSPRYKVTKRGQDVALRCDPISGHVSLYWYRQALGQGPEFLTYFNYEAQQDKSGLPNDRFSAERPEGSISTLTIQRTEQRDSAMYRCASSLAGTGEAFFGQGTRLTVV.